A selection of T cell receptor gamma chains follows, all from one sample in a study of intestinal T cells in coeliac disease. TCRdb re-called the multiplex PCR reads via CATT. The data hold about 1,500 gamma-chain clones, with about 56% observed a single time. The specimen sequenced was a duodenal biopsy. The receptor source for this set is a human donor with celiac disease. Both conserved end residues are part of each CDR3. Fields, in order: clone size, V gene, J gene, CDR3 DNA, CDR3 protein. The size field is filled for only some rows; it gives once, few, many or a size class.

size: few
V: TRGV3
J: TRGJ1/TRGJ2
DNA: TGTGCCACCTGGTACTATTATAAGAAACTCTTT
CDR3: CATWYYYKKLF

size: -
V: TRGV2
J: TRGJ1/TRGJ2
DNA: TGTGCCACCTGGGCGGGCATCAGGAAACTCTTT
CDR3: CATWAGIRKLF

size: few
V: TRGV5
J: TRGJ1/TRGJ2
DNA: TGTGCCACCTGGGACAGGCCGCATTATAAGAAACTCTTT
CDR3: CATWDRPHYKKLF

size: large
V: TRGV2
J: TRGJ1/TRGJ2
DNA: TGTGCCACCTGGGACGCTAATTATTATAAGAAACTCTTT
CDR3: CATWDANYYKKLF

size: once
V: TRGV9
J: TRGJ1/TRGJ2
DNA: TGTGCCTGTGGGTATTATAAGAAACTCTTT
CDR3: CACGYYKKLF

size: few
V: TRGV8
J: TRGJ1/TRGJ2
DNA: TGTGCCACCTGGGTCGAAGGATATTATAAGAAACTCTTT
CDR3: CATWVEGYYKKLF

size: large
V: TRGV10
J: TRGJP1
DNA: TGTGCTGCGTGGGGAACTGGTTGGTTCAAGATATTT
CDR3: CAAWGTGWFKIF

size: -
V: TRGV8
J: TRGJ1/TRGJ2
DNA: TGTGCCACCTGGGATAGGATGTGCGGCTATTATAAGAAACTCTTT
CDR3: CATWDRMCGYYKKLF

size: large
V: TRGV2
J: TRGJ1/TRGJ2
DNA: TGTGCCACCTGGGACGGATCTTATTATAAGAAACTCTTT
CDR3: CATWDGSYYKKLF

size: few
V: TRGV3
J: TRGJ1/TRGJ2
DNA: TGTGCCACCTGGGACAGGCGGAGGCCTCTCAATTATAAGAAACTCTTT
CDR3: CATWDRRRPLNYKKLF

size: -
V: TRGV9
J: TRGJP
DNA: TGTGCCTTGTGGGAAGCCCGAGTTGGGCAAAAAAAGGTGTTC
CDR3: CALWEARVGQKKVF

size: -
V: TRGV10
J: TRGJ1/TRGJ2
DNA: TGTGCTACGTGTGCTTATTATAAGAAACTCTTT
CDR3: CATCAYYKKLF

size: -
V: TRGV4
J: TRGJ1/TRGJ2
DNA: TGTGCCACCTGGGATGGGCCGGAGTTTAATTATTATAAGAAACTCTTT
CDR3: CATWDGPEFNYYKKLF

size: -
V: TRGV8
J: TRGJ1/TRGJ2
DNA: TGTGCCACTGGGATACTTTCAGGGGATAAGAAACTCTTT
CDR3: CATGILSGDKKLF

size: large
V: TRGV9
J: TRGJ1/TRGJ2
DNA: TGTGCCTTGTGGGAGGTGCCCCAGGTTTATTATAAGAAACTCTTT
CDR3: CALWEVPQVYYKKLF

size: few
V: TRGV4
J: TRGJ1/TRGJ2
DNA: TGTGCCACCTGGGATGATGATGACGAATTAAGGTATAAGAAACTCTTT
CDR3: CATWDDDDELRYKKLF

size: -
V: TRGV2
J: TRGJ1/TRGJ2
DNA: TGTGCCACCTGGGACGGGTCAGAGAAACTCTTT
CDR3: CATWDGSEKLF

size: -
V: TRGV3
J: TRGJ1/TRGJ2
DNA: TGTGCCACCTGGGACAGGGCCTCTTATTATAAGAAACTCTTT
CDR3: CATWDRASYYKKLF

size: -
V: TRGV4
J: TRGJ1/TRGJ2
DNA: TGTGCCACCTGGGAGAACCAGAATTATTACAAGAAACTCTTT
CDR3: CATWENQNYYKKLF

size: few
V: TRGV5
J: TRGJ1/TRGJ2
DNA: TGTGCCACCTGGCCAGCTCTTTATTATAAGAAACTCTTT
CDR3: CATWPALYYKKLF

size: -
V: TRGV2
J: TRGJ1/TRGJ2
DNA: TGTGCCACCTGGGACGTTACATATTATAAGAAACTCTTT
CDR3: CATWDVTYYKKLF

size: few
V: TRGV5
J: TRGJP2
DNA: TGTGCCACCTGGGACAGGGGTGATTGGATCAAGACGTTT
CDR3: CATWDRGDWIKTF

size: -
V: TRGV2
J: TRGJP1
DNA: TGCGCACCTACCGCTGGTTGGTTCAAGATATTT
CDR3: CAPTAGWFKIF

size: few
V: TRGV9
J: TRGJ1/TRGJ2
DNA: TGTGCCTTGTGGGAGGTGGGCCGTAAGAAACTCTTT
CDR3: CALWEVGRKKLF

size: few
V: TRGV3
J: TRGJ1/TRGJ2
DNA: TGTGCCACCTGGGTCCCTCCCAGGTATTATTATAAGAAACTCTTT
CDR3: CATWVPPRYYYKKLF

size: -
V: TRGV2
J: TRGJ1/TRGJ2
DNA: TGTGCCACCTGGGACGGGCCCCCCTATTATAAGAAACTCTTT
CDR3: CATWDGPPYYKKLF

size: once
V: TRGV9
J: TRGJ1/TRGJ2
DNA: TGCGCCTTGTGGGAGCTGTATAAGAAACTCTTT
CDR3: CALWELYKKLF

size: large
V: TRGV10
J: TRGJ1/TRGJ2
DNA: TGTGCTGCGTGGGATTTGAGGGTAAGATATAAGAAACTCTTT
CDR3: CAAWDLRVRYKKLF

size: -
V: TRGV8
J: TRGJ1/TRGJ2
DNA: TGTGCCACCTGGGATACCTATTCGAATTATTATAGGAAACTCTTT
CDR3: CATWDTYSNYYRKLF

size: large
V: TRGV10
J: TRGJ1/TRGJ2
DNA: TGTGCTGCGTGGGATTATACCTCTCTTTATTATAAGAAACTCTTT
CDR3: CAAWDYTSLYYKKLF

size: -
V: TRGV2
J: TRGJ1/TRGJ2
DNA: TGTGCCACCTGGACGGGGGGAGCGAATTATTATAAGAAACTCTTT
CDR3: CATWTGGANYYKKLF

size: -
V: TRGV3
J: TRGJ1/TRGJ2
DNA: TGTGCCACCTGGGACAGGCGGAGGCCTCTCAATTATAAAAAACTCTTT
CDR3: CATWDRRRPLNYKKLF

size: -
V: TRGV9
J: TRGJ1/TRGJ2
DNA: TGTGCCTTGTGGGAGATCCTGAATTATTATAAGAAACTCTTT
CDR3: CALWEILNYYKKLF

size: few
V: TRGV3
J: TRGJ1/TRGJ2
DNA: TGTGCCACCTGGGACAGGCCTTTTTGGGGTTATAAGAAACTCTTT
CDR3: CATWDRPFWGYKKLF

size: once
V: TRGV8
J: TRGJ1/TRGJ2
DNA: TGTGCACCTGGGGCCGATTATTATAAGAAACTCTTT
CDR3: CAPGADYYKKLF

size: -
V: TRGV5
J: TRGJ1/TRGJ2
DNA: TGTGCCACCTGGGGAGGCCTGGTGAATTATTATAAGAAACTCTTT
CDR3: CATWGGLVNYYKKLF

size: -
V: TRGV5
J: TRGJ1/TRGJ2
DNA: TGTGCCACCTGGGACAGGCCCGAGAAACTTTTT
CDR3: CATWDRPEKLF

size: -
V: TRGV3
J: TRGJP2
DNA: TGTGCCACCTGGGACAGGCCCGCAGCTTATAGTGATTGGGTCAAGACGTTT
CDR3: CATWDRPAAYSDWVKTF

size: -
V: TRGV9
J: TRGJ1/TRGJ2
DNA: TGTGCCTTGTGGGAGGTGGGGAAGAAACTCTTT
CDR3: CALWEVGKKLF

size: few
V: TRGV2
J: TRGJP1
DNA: TGTGCCACCTGGGACACTGGTTGGTTCAAGATATTT
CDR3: CATWDTGWFKIF

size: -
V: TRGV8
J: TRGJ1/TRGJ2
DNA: TGTGCCACCTCGGAAAGGTTTATTACTAAGAAACTCTTT
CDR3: CATSERFITKKLF

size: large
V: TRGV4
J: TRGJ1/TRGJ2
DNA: TGTGCCACCTGGGATGGGCCGGTATATAAGAAACTCTTT
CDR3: CATWDGPVYKKLF

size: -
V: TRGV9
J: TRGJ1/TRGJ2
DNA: TGTGCCTTGTGGGAGGTGTCCCGTTATTATAAGAAACTCTTT
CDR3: CALWEVSRYYKKLF

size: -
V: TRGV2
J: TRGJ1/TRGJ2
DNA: TGTGCCACCTGGGGACGGGCCACGTATTATAAGAAACTCTTT
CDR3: CATWGRATYYKKLF